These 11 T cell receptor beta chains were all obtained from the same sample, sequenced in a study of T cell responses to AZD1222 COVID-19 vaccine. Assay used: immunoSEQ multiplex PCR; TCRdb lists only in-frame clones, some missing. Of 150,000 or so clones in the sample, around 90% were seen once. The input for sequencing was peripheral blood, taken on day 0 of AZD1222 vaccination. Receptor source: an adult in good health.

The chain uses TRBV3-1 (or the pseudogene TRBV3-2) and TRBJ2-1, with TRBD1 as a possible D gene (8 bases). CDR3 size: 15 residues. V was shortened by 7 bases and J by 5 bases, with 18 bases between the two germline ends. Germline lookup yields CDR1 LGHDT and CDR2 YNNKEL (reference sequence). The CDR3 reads CASTTTGGGDNEQFF. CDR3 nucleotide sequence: TGTGCCAGCACCACAACAGGGGGGGGTGACAATGAGCAGTTCTTC.

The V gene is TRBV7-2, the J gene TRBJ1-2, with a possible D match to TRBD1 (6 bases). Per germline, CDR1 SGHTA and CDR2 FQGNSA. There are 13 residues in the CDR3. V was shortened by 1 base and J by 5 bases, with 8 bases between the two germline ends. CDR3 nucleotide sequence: TGTGCCAGCAGCTTAGACAGGGAGTATGGCTACACCTTC. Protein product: CASSLDREYGYTF.

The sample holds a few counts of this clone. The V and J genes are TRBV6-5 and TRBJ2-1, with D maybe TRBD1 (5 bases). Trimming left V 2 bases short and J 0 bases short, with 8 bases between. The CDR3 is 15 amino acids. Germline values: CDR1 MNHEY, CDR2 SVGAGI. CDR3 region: CASSYATVSYNEQFF. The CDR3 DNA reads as TGTGCCAGCAGTTACGCGACAGTCTCCTACAATGAGCAGTTCTTC.

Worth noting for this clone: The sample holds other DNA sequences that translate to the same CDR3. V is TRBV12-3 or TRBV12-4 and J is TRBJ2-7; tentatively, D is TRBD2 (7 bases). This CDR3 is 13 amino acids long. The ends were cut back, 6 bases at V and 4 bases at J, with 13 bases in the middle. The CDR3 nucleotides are TGTGCCAGCAGCCTTAGGGGGGGGTACGAGCAGTACTTC. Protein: CASSLRGGYEQYF.

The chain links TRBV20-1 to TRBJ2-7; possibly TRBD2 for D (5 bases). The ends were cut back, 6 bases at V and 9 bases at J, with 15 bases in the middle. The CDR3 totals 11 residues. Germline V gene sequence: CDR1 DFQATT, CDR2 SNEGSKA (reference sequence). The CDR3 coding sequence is TGCAGTGCCGGAGAGGGAGTGGTGCAGTACTTC. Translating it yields CSAGEGVVQYF.

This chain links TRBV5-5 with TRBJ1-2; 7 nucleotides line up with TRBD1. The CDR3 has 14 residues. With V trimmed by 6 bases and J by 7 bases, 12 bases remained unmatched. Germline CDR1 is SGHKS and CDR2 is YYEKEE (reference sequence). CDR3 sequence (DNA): TGTGCCAGCACCAACTCGTGGCAGGGGGGTGGCTACACCTTC. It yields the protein CASTNSWQGGGYTF.

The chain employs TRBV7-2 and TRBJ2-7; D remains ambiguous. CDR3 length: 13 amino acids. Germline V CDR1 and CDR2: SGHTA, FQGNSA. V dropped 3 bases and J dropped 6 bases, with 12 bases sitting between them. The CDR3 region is CASSFQKGFEQYF. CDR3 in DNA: TGTGCCAGCAGCTTCCAAAAGGGTTTCGAGCAGTACTTC.

This chain's CDR3 is CASSVGTGGNEKLFF. CDR3 bases: TGTGCCAGCAGCGTAGGGACAGGCGGTAATGAAAAACTGTTTTTT. The chain combines TRBV9 with TRBJ1-4, with 7 bases lining up with TRBD1. Trimming removed 0 bases from V and 4 bases from J; junction bases left unmatched: 3. The CDR3 sequence is 15 residues long. Germline V gene data show CDR1 as SGDLS and CDR2 as YYNGEE.

The CDR3 reads CASSSAGGGQETQYF. In DNA, the CDR3 is TGTGCCAGCAGCTCGGCCGGGGGGGGACAAGAGACCCAGTACTTC. The genes are TRBV11-1 and TRBJ2-5; 8 bases fit TRBD2. This CDR3 has 15 residues. J gave up 2 bases and V 4 bases, and 6 bases lay outside the gene matches. The germline V gene has CDR1 SGHAT and CDR2 FQDESV (reference sequence).

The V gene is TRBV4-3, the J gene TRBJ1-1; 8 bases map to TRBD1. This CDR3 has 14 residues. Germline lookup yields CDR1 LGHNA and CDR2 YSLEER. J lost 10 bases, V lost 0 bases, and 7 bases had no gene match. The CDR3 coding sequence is TGCGCCAGCAGCCAAGATCTGCAGGGGGCGCGAGCTTTCTTT. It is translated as CASSQDLQGARAFF.

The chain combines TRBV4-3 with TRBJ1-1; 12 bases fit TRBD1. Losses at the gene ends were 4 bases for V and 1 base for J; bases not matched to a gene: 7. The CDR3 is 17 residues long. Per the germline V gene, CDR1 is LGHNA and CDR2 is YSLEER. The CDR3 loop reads CASSPGTGGFSNTEAFF. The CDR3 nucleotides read TGCGCCAGCAGCCCAGGGACAGGGGGCTTCTCGAACACTGAAGCTTTCTTT.